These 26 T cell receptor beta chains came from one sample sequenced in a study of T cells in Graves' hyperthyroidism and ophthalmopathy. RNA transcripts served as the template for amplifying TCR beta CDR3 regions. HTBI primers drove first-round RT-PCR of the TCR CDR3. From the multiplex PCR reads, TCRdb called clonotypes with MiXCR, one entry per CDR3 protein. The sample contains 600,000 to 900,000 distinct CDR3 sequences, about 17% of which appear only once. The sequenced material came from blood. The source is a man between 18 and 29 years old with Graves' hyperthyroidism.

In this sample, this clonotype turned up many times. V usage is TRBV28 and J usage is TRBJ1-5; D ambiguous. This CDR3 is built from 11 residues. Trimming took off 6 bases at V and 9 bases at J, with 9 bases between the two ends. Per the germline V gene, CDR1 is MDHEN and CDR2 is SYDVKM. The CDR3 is CASSYSGPQHF. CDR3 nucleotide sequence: TGTGCCAGCAGCTACAGCGGGCCCCAGCATTTT.

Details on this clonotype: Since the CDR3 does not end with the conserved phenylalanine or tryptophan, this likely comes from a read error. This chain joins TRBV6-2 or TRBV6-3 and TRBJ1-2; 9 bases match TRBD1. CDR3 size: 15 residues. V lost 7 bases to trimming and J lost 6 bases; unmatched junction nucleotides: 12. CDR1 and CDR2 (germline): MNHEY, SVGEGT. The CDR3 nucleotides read TGTGCCAGCATCGGAACCCCCCGGGACAGGGATGGCTACACCCTC. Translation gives CASIGTPRDRDGYTL.

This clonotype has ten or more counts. CDR3 nucleotide sequence: TGCAGCGTGGTAGCGGGAGGGTCCTACGAGCAGTACTTC. Protein product: CSVVAGGSYEQYF. The chain carries TRBV29-1 and TRBJ2-7, with 11 bases identical to TRBD2. V shed 6 bases and J 1 base; nucleotides not matched to a gene: 2. The germline V gene encodes CDR1 SQVTM and CDR2 ANQGSEA. The CDR3 contains 13 residues.

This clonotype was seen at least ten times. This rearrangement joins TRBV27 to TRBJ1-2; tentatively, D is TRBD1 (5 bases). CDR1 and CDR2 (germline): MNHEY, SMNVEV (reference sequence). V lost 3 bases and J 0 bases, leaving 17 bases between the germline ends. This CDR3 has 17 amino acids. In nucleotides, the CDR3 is TGTGCCAGCAGTTTGAGGCCCCAGGGACTCGCTAACTATGGCTACACCTTC. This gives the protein CASSLRPQGLANYGYTF.

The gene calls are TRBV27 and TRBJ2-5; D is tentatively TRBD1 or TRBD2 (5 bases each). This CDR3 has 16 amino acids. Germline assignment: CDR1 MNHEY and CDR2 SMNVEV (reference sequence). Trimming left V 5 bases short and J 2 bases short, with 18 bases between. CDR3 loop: CASSPLRDREQETQYF. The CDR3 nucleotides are TGTGCCAGCAGTCCTCTCCGGGACCGAGAACAAGAGACCCAGTACTTC.

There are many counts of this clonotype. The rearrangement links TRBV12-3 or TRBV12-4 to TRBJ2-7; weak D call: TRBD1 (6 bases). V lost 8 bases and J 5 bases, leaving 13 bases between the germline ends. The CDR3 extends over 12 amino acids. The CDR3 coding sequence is TGTGCCAGCGGGGCTGGGACAAACGAGCAGTACTTC. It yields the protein CASGAGTNEQYF.

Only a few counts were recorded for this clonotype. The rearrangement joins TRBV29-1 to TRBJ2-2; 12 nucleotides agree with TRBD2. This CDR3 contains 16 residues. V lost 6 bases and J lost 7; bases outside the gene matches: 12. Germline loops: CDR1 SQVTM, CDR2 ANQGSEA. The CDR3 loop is CSVQGGLAGGGGELFF. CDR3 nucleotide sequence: TGCAGCGTCCAGGGGGGACTAGCGGGTGGTGGCGGGGAGCTGTTTTTT.

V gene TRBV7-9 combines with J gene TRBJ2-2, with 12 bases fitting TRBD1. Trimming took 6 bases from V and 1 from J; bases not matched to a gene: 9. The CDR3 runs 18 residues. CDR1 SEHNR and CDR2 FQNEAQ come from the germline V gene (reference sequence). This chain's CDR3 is CASRRDRGRTRNTGELFF. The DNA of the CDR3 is TGTGCCAGCAGGAGGGACAGGGGGCGGACTCGGAACACCGGGGAGCTGTTTTTT.

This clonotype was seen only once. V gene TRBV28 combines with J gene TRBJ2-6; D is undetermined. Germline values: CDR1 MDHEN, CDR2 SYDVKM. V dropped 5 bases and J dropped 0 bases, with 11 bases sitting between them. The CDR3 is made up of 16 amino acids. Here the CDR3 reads CASSNDVPSGANVLTF. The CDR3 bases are TGTGCCAGCAGTAACGACGTACCCTCTGGGGCCAACGTCCTGACTTTC.

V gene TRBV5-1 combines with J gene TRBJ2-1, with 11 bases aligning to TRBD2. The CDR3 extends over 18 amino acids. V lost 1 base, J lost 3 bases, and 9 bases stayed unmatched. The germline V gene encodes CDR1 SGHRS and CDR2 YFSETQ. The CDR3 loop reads CASSLLSASGRSYNEQFF. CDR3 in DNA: TGCGCCAGCAGCTTGTTGTCGGCTAGCGGGAGGAGCTACAATGAGCAGTTCTTC.

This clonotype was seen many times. CDR3 in amino acids: CASSQDMNTEAFF. The CDR3 region has the DNA TGTGCCAGCAGCCAAGACATGAACACTGAAGCTTTCTTT. The chain carries TRBV3-1 and TRBJ1-1; D call uncertain. The V gene's germline CDR1 is LGHDT and CDR2 YNNKEL (reference sequence). With 0 bases removed from V and 0 bases from J, the gap between germline ends came to 2 bases. The CDR3 covers 13 residues.

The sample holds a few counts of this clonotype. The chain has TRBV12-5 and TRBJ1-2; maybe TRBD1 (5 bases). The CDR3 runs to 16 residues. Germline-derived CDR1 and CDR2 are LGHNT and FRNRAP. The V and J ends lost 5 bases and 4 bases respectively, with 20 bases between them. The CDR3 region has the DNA TGTGCTAGTGGTCCGAAGGACACCTCACACCTCTATGGCTACACCTTC. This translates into CASGPKDTSHLYGYTF. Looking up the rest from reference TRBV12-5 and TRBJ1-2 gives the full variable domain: DARVTQTPRHKVTEMGQEVTMRCQPILGHNTVFWYRQTMMQGLELLAYFRNRAPLDDSGMPKDRFSAEMPDATLATLKIQPSEPRDSAVYFCASGPKDTSHLYGYTFGSGTRLTVV.

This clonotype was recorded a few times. CDR3 sequence reads: CASSLSARVHEQFF. CDR3 nucleotides: TGTGCCAGCAGCTTATCAGCCAGGGTCCATGAGCAGTTCTTC. The V and J genes are TRBV7-8 and TRBJ2-1; a possible D gene is TRBD1 (5 bases). The CDR3 is made up of 14 amino acids. The V end lost 2 bases, the J end lost 8 bases, and 13 bases lay between the germline ends. In germline, CDR1 is SGHVS, CDR2 FQNEAQ.

The CDR3 sequence is CASARGPTYEQYF. CDR3 bases: TGTGCCAGTGCCCGGGGACCTACCTACGAGCAGTACTTC. The genes are TRBV19 and TRBJ2-7; D assignment may be TRBD1 or TRBD2 (5 bases each). V lost 8 bases and J lost 2, with 13 bases in between. This CDR3 contains 13 residues. CDR1 and CDR2 from the germline V gene are LNHDA and SQIVND (reference sequence).

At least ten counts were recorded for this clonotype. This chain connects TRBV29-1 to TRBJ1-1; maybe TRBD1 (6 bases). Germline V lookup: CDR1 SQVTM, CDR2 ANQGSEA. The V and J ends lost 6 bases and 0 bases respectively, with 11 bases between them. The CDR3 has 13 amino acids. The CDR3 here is CSVGTGLNTEAFF. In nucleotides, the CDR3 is TGCAGCGTAGGAACAGGGTTGAACACTGAAGCTTTCTTT.

The CDR3 loop is CASFGQGASEQYF. The CDR3 DNA reads TGTGCCAGCTTCGGACAGGGAGCTAGCGAGCAGTACTTC. This rearrangement joins TRBV6-2 or TRBV6-3 to TRBJ2-7, with TRBD1 matching over 8 bases. V lost 8 bases and J lost 6; bases outside the gene matches: 9. In germline, CDR1 is MNHEY, CDR2 SVGEGT. The length of the CDR3 is 13 residues.

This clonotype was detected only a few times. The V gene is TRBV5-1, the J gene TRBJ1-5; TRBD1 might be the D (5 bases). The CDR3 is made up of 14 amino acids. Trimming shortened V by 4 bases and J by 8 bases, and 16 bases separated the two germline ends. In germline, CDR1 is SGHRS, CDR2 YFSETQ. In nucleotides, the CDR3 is TGCGCCAGCAGCCGTAACGGGGGTGAAGAGCCCCAGCATTTT. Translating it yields CASSRNGGEEPQHF.

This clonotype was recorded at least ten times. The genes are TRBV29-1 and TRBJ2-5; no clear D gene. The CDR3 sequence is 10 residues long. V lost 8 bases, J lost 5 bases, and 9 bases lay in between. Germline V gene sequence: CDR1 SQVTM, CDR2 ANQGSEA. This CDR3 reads CSSQLETQYF. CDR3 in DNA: TGCAGCTCACAACTGGAGACCCAGTACTTC.

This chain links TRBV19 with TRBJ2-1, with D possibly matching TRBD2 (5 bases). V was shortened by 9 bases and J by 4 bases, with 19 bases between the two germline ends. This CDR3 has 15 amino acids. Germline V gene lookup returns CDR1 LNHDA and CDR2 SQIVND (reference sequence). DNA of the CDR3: TGTGCCAGATCTAGGAAGGACTCCTTTTACAATGAGCAGTTCTTC. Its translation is CARSRKDSFYNEQFF.

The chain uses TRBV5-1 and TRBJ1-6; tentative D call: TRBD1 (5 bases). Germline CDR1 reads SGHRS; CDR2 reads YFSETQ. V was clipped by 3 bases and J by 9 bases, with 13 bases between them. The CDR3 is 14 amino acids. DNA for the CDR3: TGCGCCAGCAGCTGGGACCTAAGGGGTTCACCCCTCCACTTT. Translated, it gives CASSWDLRGSPLHF.

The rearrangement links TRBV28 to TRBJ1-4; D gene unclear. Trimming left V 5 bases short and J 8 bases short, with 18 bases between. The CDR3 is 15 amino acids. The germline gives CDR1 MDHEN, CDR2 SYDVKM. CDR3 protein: CASSPAGPEGEKLFF. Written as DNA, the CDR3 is TGTGCCAGCAGTCCTGCCGGCCCCGAGGGAGAAAAACTGTTTTTT.

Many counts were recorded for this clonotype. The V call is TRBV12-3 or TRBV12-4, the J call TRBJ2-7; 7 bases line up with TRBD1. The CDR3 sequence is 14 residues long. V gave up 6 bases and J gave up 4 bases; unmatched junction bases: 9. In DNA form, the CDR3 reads TGTGCCAGCAGCCATGGGGACAGTTATTACGAGCAGTACTTC. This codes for CASSHGDSYYEQYF.

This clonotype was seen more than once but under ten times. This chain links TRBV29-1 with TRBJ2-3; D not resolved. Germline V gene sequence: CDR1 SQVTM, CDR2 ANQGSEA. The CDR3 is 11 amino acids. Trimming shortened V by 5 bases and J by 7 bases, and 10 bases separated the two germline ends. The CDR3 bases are TGCAGCGTTCCCGAGGCCAATACGCAGTATTTT. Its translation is CSVPEANTQYF.

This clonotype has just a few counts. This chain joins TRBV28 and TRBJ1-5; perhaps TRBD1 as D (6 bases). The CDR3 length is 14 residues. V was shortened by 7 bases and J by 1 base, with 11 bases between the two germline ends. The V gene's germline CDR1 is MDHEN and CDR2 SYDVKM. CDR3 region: CASNGGGSNQPQHF. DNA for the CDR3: TGTGCCAGCAATGGAGGGGGAAGCAATCAGCCCCAGCATTTT. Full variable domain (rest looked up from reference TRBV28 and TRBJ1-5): DVKVTQSSRYLVKRTGEKVFLECVQDMDHENMFWYRQDPGLGLRLIYFSYDVKMKEKGDIPEGYSVSREKKERFSLILESASTNQTSMYLCASNGGGSNQPQHFGDGTRLSIL.

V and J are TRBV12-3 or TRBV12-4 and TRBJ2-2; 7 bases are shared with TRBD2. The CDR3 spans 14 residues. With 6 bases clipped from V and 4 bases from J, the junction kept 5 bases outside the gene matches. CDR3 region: CASSSAGVTGELFF. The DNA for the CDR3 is TGTGCCAGCAGCTCCGCGGGGGTCACCGGGGAGCTGTTTTTT.

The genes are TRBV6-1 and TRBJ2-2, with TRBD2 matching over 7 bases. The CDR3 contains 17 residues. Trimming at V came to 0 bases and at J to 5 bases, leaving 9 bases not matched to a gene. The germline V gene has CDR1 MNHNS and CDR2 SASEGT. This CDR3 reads CASSEARGRAGTGELFF. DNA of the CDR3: TGTGCCAGCAGTGAAGCACGAGGGAGGGCCGGAACCGGGGAGCTGTTTTTT.